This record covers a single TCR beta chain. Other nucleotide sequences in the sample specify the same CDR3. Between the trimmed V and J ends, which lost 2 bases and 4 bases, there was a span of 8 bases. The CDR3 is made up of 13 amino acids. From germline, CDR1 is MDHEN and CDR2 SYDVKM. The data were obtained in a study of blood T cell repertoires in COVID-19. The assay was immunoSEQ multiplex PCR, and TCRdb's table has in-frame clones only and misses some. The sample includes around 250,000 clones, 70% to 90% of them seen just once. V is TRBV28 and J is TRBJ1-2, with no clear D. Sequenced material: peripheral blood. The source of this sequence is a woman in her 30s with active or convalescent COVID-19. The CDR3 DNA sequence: TGTGCCAGCAGTTTACGGGGAAGCTATGGCTACACCTTC. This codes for CASSLRGSYGYTF.